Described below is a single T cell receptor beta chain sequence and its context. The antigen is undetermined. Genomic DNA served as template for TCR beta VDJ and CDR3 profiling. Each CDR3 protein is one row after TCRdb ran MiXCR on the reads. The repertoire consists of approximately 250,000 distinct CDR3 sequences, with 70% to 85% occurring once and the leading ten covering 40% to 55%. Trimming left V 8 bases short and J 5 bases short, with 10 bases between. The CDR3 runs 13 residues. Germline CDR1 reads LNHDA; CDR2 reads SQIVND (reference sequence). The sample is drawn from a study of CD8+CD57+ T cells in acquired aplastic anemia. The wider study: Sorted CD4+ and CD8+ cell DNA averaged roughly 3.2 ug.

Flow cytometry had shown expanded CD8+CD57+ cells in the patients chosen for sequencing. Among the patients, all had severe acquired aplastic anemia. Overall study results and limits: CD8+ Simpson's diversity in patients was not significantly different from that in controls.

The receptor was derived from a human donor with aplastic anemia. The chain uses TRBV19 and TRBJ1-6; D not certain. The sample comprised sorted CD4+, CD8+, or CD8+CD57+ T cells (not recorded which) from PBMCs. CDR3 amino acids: CASGEVHNSPLHF. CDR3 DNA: TGTGCCAGTGGTGAGGTCCATAATTCACCCCTCCACTTT. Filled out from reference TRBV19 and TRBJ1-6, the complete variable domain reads DGGITQSPKYLFRKEGQNVTLSCEQNLNHDAMYWYRQDPGQGLRLIYYSQIVNDFQKGDIAEGYSVSREKKESFPLTVTSAQKNPTAFYLCASGEVHNSPLHFGNGTRLTVT.